This T cell receptor beta chain was found in a study of T cells in Graves' hyperthyroidism and ophthalmopathy. Study observations and caveats: Researchers report that a 13 V-J model separated ophthalmopathy from stable hyperthyroidism.

From RNA transcripts, TCR beta CDR3 regions were amplified. A first-round RT-PCR of the TCR CDR3 used the HTBI primer set. TCRdb passed the multiplex PCR reads through MiXCR, listing each CDR3 protein once. This sample yields 500,000 to 650,000 distinct CDR3 sequences, of which about 46% are seen a single time; about 45% belongs to the top ten. CDR1 is KGHDR, CDR2 SFDVKD, per germline. The CDR3 runs to 15 residues. Trimming cost V 4 bases and J 3 bases, with 14 bases left between them. As to this clonotype: As yet, its antigen is unknown.

In making diagnoses, clinical symptoms, serum thyroxine and TRAb, thyroid ultrasound and orbital computed tomography were all used. The chain carries TRBV24-1 and TRBJ2-5; a weak D match, TRBD2 (5 bases). Sequenced input: peripheral blood or thyroid tissue (not recorded which). The TCR comes from an adult woman with Graves' disease, either hyperthyroidism or ophthalmopathy (not recorded which). The CDR3 nucleotides read TGTGCCACCAGTGACCCCATCACCGGGAAAGAGACCCAGTACTTC. Protein: CATSDPITGKETQYF.